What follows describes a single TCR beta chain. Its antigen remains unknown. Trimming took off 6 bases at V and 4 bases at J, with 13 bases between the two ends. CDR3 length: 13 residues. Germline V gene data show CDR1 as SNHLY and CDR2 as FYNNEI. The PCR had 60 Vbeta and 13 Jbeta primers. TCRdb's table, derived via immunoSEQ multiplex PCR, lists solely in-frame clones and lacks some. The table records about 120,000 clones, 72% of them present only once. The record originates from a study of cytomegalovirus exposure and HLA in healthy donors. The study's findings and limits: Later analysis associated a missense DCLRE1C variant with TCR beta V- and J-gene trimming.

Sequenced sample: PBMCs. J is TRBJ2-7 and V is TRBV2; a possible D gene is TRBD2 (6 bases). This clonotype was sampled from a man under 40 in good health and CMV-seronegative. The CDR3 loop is CASRDWGVYEQYF. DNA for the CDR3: TGTGCCAGCAGGGACTGGGGGGTATACGAGCAGTACTTC.